The 14 T cell receptor beta chains listed next were all sequenced from one sample in a study of regulatory T cells in long-lasting Graves disease. CDR3-region Arm-PCR and iRepertoire HTBI primers produced the TCR beta libraries. TCRdb recomputed calls from the multiplex PCR reads with MiXCR, one row per CDR3 protein. Among fewer than 550,000 distinct CDR3 sequences, 20% to 25% were seen once, and the ten largest hold less than 9%. Time point denoted: persistent/refractory GD, antithyroid drugs over 5 years with positive TRAb. There was RNA extracted from PBMCs, and the TCR library was made from it. Material: peripheral blood mononuclear cells (PBMCs), obtained when the disease was refractory, from a patient treated with antithyroid drugs. These receptors were collected from a female donor with Graves disease.

The sample holds many counts of this clonotype. This rearrangement joins TRBV28 to TRBJ2-7; TRBD1 is a possible D gene (6 bases). The CDR3 has 16 residues. Germline V gives CDR1 MDHEN, CDR2 SYDVKM. V was shortened by 6 bases and J by 2 bases, with 20 bases between the two germline ends. The CDR3 DNA sequence: TGTGCCAGCAGCTCCGGGACACTATCTGGTACCTACGAGCAGTACTTC. Residues: CASSSGTLSGTYEQYF.

The chain recombines TRBV18 with TRBJ1-1; no firm D call. V dropped 6 bases and J dropped 4 bases, with 12 bases sitting between them. The germline V gene encodes CDR1 KGHSH and CDR2 LQKENI. The CDR3 loop spans 13 amino acids. DNA of the CDR3: TGTGCCAGCTCCCAGGTGGAGAGCACTGAAGCTTTCTTT. It translates to CASSQVESTEAFF.

The CDR3 loop reads CSVGSHSGTYNEQFF. CDR3 nucleotide sequence: TGCAGCGTCGGATCCCATAGCGGAACCTACAATGAGCAGTTCTTC. The chain links TRBV29-1 to TRBJ2-1; maybe TRBD2 (6 bases). This CDR3 contains 15 residues. Trimming took 6 bases from V and 2 from J, leaving 17 bases between them. Germline V gene sequence: CDR1 SQVTM, CDR2 ANQGSEA.

The table lists this clonotype with many counts. CDR3 residues: CASSTGQGRSPLHF. CDR3 in DNA: TGTGCCAGCAGTACCGGACAGGGGAGGTCACCCCTCCACTTT. This chain connects TRBV28 to TRBJ1-6, with 9 bases aligning to TRBD1. The V segment lost 5 bases and the J segment 10 bases; nucleotides outside the gene matches: 6. The CDR3 contains 14 residues. Germline V gene sequence: CDR1 MDHEN, CDR2 SYDVKM.

The sample holds a few counts of this clonotype. This chain joins TRBV25-1 and TRBJ2-1; 10 bases align to TRBD2. This CDR3 comprises 14 residues. Germline CDR1 reads MGHDK; CDR2 reads SYGVNS. The trim removed 7 bases at V and 4 bases at J, leaving 4 bases unmatched. In DNA form, the CDR3 reads TGTGCCAGCACTAGCGGGAGTTTTTACAATGAGCAGTTCTTC. The encoded protein is CASTSGSFYNEQFF. Filled out from reference TRBV25-1 and TRBJ2-1, the complete variable domain reads EADIYQTPRYLVIGTGKKITLECSQTMGHDKMYWYQQDPGMELHLIHYSYGVNSTEKGDLSSESTVSRIRTEHFPLTLESARPSHTSQYLCASTSGSFYNEQFFGPGTRLTVL.

This clonotype was detected many times. The rearrangement joins TRBV27 to TRBJ2-7; TRBD2 might be the D (6 bases). Trimming took off 2 bases at V and 2 bases at J, with 13 bases between the two ends. From germline, CDR1 is MNHEY and CDR2 SMNVEV (reference sequence). The CDR3 is made up of 15 amino acids. CDR3 amino acids: CASSLGGRSAYEQYF. The CDR3 region has the DNA TGTGCCAGCAGTTTAGGGGGGAGAAGCGCCTACGAGCAGTACTTC.

This sequence joins TRBV4-2 and TRBJ2-7, with D perhaps TRBD1 (5 bases). The CDR3 is 12 amino acids. Trimming pared 1 base from V and 6 bases from J, leaving 7 bases between. CDR1 and CDR2 from the germline V gene are LGHNA and YNFKEQ. DNA of the CDR3: TGTGCCAGCAGCCAAGTAGGGGTCGAGCAGTACTTC. Translated: CASSQVGVEQYF.

This clonotype was counted at least ten times. This chain joins TRBV12-3 or TRBV12-4 and TRBJ1-1; D is ambiguous. V gave up 1 base and J gave up 1 base, with 10 bases separating them. The CDR3 extends over 15 amino acids. Written as DNA, the CDR3 is TGTGCCAGCAGTTTAGTGTCCCTGGGGAACACTGAAGCTTTCTTT. Amino acid sequence: CASSLVSLGNTEAFF.

This rearrangement joins TRBV5-6 to TRBJ2-4, with 12 bases identical to TRBD1. This CDR3 is built from 17 residues. J lost 1 base, V lost 3 bases, and 5 bases had no gene match. Germline V gives CDR1 SGHDT, CDR2 YYEEEE. CDR3: CASSWDRGPLAKNIQYF. The CDR3 region has the DNA TGTGCCAGCAGCTGGGACAGGGGGCCCCTGGCCAAAAACATTCAGTACTTC.

Many counts were recorded for this clonotype. The CDR3 is CASTDRASYLSNQPQHF. The CDR3, as DNA: TGTGCCAGCACGGATAGGGCTTCCTATCTCAGCAATCAGCCCCAGCATTTT. The chain employs TRBV6-2 or TRBV6-3 and TRBJ1-5, with D unresolved. The CDR3 is 17 residues long. Germline V gives CDR1 MNHEY, CDR2 SVGEGT. The V and J ends lost 7 bases and 1 base respectively, with 20 bases between them.

In its sample, this clonotype was seen many times. The chain couples TRBV28 to TRBJ1-1, with D hard to call. Germline-derived CDR1 and CDR2 are MDHEN and SYDVKM. The CDR3 consists of 15 residues. V dropped 2 bases and J dropped 0 bases, with 10 bases sitting between them. In DNA form, the CDR3 reads TGTGCCAGCAGTTTACAGCAGACTTTGAACACTGAAGCTTTCTTT. Translated, it gives CASSLQQTLNTEAFF.

In regard to this clonotype: At one end, the junction sequence differs from germline, possibly due to a read error. The V gene is TRBV10-3, the J gene TRBJ2-5, with D perhaps being TRBD1 or TRBD2 (7 bases each). This CDR3 has 14 amino acids. Germline lookup yields CDR1 ENHRY and CDR2 SYGVKD. The CDR3 bases are TGTGCCATCAGAAGACAGGGAGGGCAAGAGATCCAGTACTTC. This codes for CAIRRQGGQEIQYF.

The V call is TRBV4-3, the J call TRBJ2-5; possible D gene TRBD1, 6 bases. The CDR3 has 15 residues. Per the germline V gene, CDR1 is LGHNA and CDR2 is YSLEER. Deletions cut 0 bases from V and 5 bases from J, with 13 bases between. This CDR3 is CASSQDNRAGETQYF. CDR3 nucleotide sequence: TGCGCCAGCAGCCAAGACAACAGGGCCGGGGAGACCCAGTACTTC.

The chain combines TRBV7-2 with TRBJ1-2, with 7 bases fitting TRBD1. CDR1 and CDR2 from the germline V gene are SGHTA and FQGNSA. This CDR3 is 14 amino acids long. The J segment lost 4 bases and the V segment lost 5 bases, leaving 7 bases of the junction unmatched. The CDR3 region is CASSGYRDSYGYTF. DNA of the CDR3: TGTGCCAGCAGCGGATACCGGGACAGCTATGGCTACACCTTC. Based on the CDR3 plus reference TRBV7-2 and TRBJ1-2, the full variable domain is GAGVSQSPSNKVTEKGKDVELRCDPISGHTALYWYRQSLGQGLEFLIYFQGNSAPDKSGLPSDRFSAERTGGSVSTLTIQRTQQEDSAVYLCASSGYRDSYGYTFGSGTRLTVV.